These T cell receptor beta chains were read from a single sample in a study of shared clonotypes between healthy human individuals. TCRdb's copy holds only in-frame clones and misses some; the assay was immunoSEQ multiplex PCR. The data contain 800,000 to 1,200,000 clones, 75% to 85% of them singletons. Sequenced sample: memory CD4+ T cells from PBMCs. The origin of the receptors is a man aged 18 to 29 in good health. Some clones in this sample may be carry-over from other donors' samples. Each CDR3 is given with its conserved first and last residue. A D gene is named only where the DNA matches it firmly. Not all rows give a size; the values are once, few, many and, for expanded clones, a class.

d_gene: -; abundance: -; v_gene: TRBV5-1; j_gene: TRBJ2-5; CDR3nt: TGCGCCAGCAGCTTGGGGGGACAATTCCAAGAGACCCAGTACTTC; CDR3aa: CASSLGGQFQETQYF
d_gene: -; abundance: -; v_gene: TRBV28; j_gene: TRBJ1-1; CDR3nt: TGTGCCACCTCCGGGGCCGGGACGGGTCTGAACACTGAAGCTTTCTTT; CDR3aa: CATSGAGTGLNTEAFF
d_gene: -; abundance: -; v_gene: TRBV19; j_gene: TRBJ2-1; CDR3nt: TGTGCCAGTAGTCCCCAGGGTTACAATGAGCAGTTCTTC; CDR3aa: CASSPQGYNEQFF
d_gene: -; abundance: -; v_gene: TRBV14; j_gene: TRBJ1-3; CDR3nt: TGTGCCAGCAGCCAAGCGGCAGGCTCTGGAAACACCATATATTTT; CDR3aa: CASSQAAGSGNTIYF
d_gene: -; abundance: -; v_gene: TRBV10-1; j_gene: TRBJ1-5; CDR3nt: TGCGCCAGCAAACGACTGACGGGGGCGCCCTCCAATCAGCCCCAGCATTTT; CDR3aa: CASKRLTGAPSNQPQHF
d_gene: -; abundance: -; v_gene: TRBV7-8; j_gene: TRBJ1-5; CDR3nt: TGTGCCAGCAGCTTAGAACTCAGCAATCAGCCCCAGCATTTT; CDR3aa: CASSLELSNQPQHF
d_gene: -; abundance: -; v_gene: TRBV6-5; j_gene: TRBJ1-4; CDR3nt: TGTGCCAGCACCTTCGATGAAAAACTGTTTTTT; CDR3aa: CASTFDEKLFF
d_gene: TRBD1; abundance: many; v_gene: TRBV7-9; j_gene: TRBJ2-2; CDR3nt: TGTGCCAGCAGCTTCCGGGACAGCACCGGGGAGCTGTTTTTT; CDR3aa: CASSFRDSTGELFF
d_gene: TRBD2; abundance: few; v_gene: TRBV6-1; j_gene: TRBJ2-3; CDR3nt: TGTGCCAGCACCTCCCGGGGGGGGGTTACAGATACGCAGTATTTT; CDR3aa: CASTSRGGVTDTQYF
d_gene: -; abundance: -; v_gene: TRBV28; j_gene: TRBJ2-2; CDR3nt: TGTGCCAGCAGTTCTAGTCAGCCGAACACCGGGGAGCTGTTTTTT; CDR3aa: CASSSSQPNTGELFF
d_gene: -; abundance: -; v_gene: TRBV5-5; j_gene: TRBJ2-7; CDR3nt: TGTGCCAGCAGCTTTCTCTACGAGCAGTACTTC; CDR3aa: CASSFLYEQYF
d_gene: -; abundance: -; v_gene: TRBV6-1; j_gene: TRBJ1-5; CDR3nt: TGTGCCAGCAGTGAATCTCACCACCGCGGGAATCAGCCCCAGCATTTT; CDR3aa: CASSESHHRGNQPQHF
d_gene: -; abundance: -; v_gene: TRBV18; j_gene: TRBJ2-7; CDR3nt: TGTGCCAGCTCACCGCAACGAGCGTCTGGGGCCTACGAGCAGTACTTC; CDR3aa: CASSPQRASGAYEQYF
d_gene: -; abundance: -; v_gene: TRBV6-1; j_gene: TRBJ1-5; CDR3nt: TGTGCCAGCAGGGTCGACGAGGGGCGGAATCAGCCCCAGCATTTT; CDR3aa: CASRVDEGRNQPQHF
d_gene: -; abundance: -; v_gene: TRBV5-1; j_gene: TRBJ2-1; CDR3nt: TGCGCCAGCAGCTTTGGTAGCGAGTCCTACAATGAGCAGTTCTTC; CDR3aa: CASSFGSESYNEQFF
d_gene: -; abundance: -; v_gene: TRBV5-6; j_gene: TRBJ2-1; CDR3nt: TGTGCCAGCAGCGAGCAGTTCTTC; CDR3aa: CASSEQFF
d_gene: TRBD1; abundance: few; v_gene: TRBV7-2; j_gene: TRBJ2-1; CDR3nt: TGTGCCAGCAGTCCGGACAGGGGGCTCAGCTCCTACAATGAGCAGTTCTTC; CDR3aa: CASSPDRGLSSYNEQFF
d_gene: TRBD1; abundance: -; v_gene: TRBV11-3; j_gene: TRBJ2-3; CDR3nt: TGTGCCAGCAGCCAGACAGGGGGCGGCACAGATACGCAGTATTTT; CDR3aa: CASSQTGGGTDTQYF
d_gene: TRBD2; abundance: -; v_gene: TRBV28; j_gene: TRBJ2-7; CDR3nt: TGTGCCAGCATCTCCCCGGGTAGCGGGTCCTACGAGCAGTACTTC; CDR3aa: CASISPGSGSYEQYF
d_gene: -; abundance: -; v_gene: TRBV27; j_gene: TRBJ2-3; CDR3nt: TGTGCCAGCAGTAGCGGGCTAACTAGCACAGATACGCAGTATTTT; CDR3aa: CASSSGLTSTDTQYF
d_gene: -; abundance: -; v_gene: TRBV30; j_gene: TRBJ2-2; CDR3nt: TGTGCCTGGAGTGTAGCACGGAGTGGACCTGCCGGGGAGCTGTTTTTT; CDR3aa: CAWSVARSGPAGELFF
d_gene: -; abundance: -; v_gene: TRBV30; j_gene: TRBJ2-2; CDR3nt: TGTGCCTGGAGGGAAGGGGCAGGCACCGGGGAGCTGTTTTTT; CDR3aa: CAWREGAGTGELFF
d_gene: -; abundance: -; v_gene: TRBV28; j_gene: TRBJ1-4; CDR3nt: TGTGCCAGCAGTTTTGGCCGGGATGAAAAACTGTTTTTT; CDR3aa: CASSFGRDEKLFF
d_gene: -; abundance: -; v_gene: TRBV2; j_gene: TRBJ1-1; CDR3nt: TGTGCCAGCAGCGACTACAAGAACACTGAAGCTTTCTTT; CDR3aa: CASSDYKNTEAFF
d_gene: -; abundance: -; v_gene: TRBV7-2; j_gene: TRBJ2-5; CDR3nt: TGTGCCAGCACCCGAGGTGGTTCCGGGGAGACCCAGTACTTC; CDR3aa: CASTRGGSGETQYF
d_gene: -; abundance: -; v_gene: TRBV2; j_gene: TRBJ2-5; CDR3nt: TGTGCCAGCAGTGAAAGGGGTGAAGCGGCGACCCAGTACTTC; CDR3aa: CASSERGEAATQYF
d_gene: TRBD2; abundance: -; v_gene: TRBV28; j_gene: TRBJ2-3; CDR3nt: TGTGCCAGCAGTACCAGACTAGCGGGAGGAGATACGCAGTATTTT; CDR3aa: CASSTRLAGGDTQYF
d_gene: -; abundance: few; v_gene: TRBV11-1; j_gene: TRBJ2-7; CDR3nt: TGTGCCAGCAGCTTGGGACAAAACTACGAGCAGTACTTC; CDR3aa: CASSLGQNYEQYF
d_gene: -; abundance: -; v_gene: TRBV7-2; j_gene: TRBJ1-1; CDR3nt: TGTGCCAGCAGCTTATATTCCGACACTGAAGCTTTCTTT; CDR3aa: CASSLYSDTEAFF
d_gene: -; abundance: -; v_gene: TRBV4-1; j_gene: TRBJ2-7; CDR3nt: TGCGCCAGCAGCCGTGAGGAAACCTACGAGCAGTACTTC; CDR3aa: CASSREETYEQYF
d_gene: -; abundance: -; v_gene: TRBV15; j_gene: TRBJ2-3; CDR3nt: TGTGCCACCAGCAGAGATGGGGTCAGGGCAACGCAGTATTTT; CDR3aa: CATSRDGVRATQYF
d_gene: TRBD2; abundance: -; v_gene: TRBV5-1; j_gene: TRBJ2-1; CDR3nt: TGCGCCAGCAGCTTGGGAGCAGTGGTCGCGGGAGTTGATGAGCAGTTCTTC; CDR3aa: CASSLGAVVAGVDEQFF
d_gene: TRBD1; abundance: -; v_gene: TRBV5-1; j_gene: TRBJ1-4; CDR3nt: TGCGCCAGCAGCGATGGGACAGGGGAGGAAAAACTGTTTTTT; CDR3aa: CASSDGTGEEKLFF
d_gene: -; abundance: -; v_gene: TRBV4-3; j_gene: TRBJ2-3; CDR3nt: TGCGCCAGCAGCCAAGATCGGTGGGTGGATACGCAGTATTTT; CDR3aa: CASSQDRWVDTQYF
d_gene: TRBD2; abundance: -; v_gene: TRBV29-1; j_gene: TRBJ2-7; CDR3nt: TGCAGCGTTGAAGCATGGGGGACTAGCGGAACCTACGAGCAGTACTTC; CDR3aa: CSVEAWGTSGTYEQYF
d_gene: -; abundance: -; v_gene: TRBV30; j_gene: TRBJ2-1; CDR3nt: TGTGCCTGGAGTCGTGGGGCTTTGGGTGAGCAGTTCTTC; CDR3aa: CAWSRGALGEQFF
d_gene: TRBD1; abundance: -; v_gene: TRBV5-1; j_gene: TRBJ1-1; CDR3nt: TGCGCCAGCACCGGGGACAGGGGATCCTTGAACACTGAAGCTTTCTTT; CDR3aa: CASTGDRGSLNTEAFF
d_gene: -; abundance: -; v_gene: TRBV28; j_gene: TRBJ1-2; CDR3nt: TGTGCCAGCAGTGGCCGGCCGACGTACTATGGCTACACCTTC; CDR3aa: CASSGRPTYYGYTF
d_gene: -; abundance: -; v_gene: TRBV30; j_gene: TRBJ2-4; CDR3nt: TGTGCCTGGACAGGGGGGGACATTCAGTACTTC; CDR3aa: CAWTGGDIQYF
d_gene: TRBD2; abundance: -; v_gene: TRBV4-2; j_gene: TRBJ2-7; CDR3nt: TGTGCCAGCAGCCAGAAGGATCTCGGACTAGCGGGAGAATCCTCCTACGAGCAGTACTTC; CDR3aa: CASSQKDLGLAGESSYEQYF
d_gene: -; abundance: -; v_gene: TRBV10-3; j_gene: TRBJ1-2; CDR3nt: TGTGCCATCGGGGCATCTAGAGGGGGAGAGAACTATGGCTACACCTTC; CDR3aa: CAIGASRGGENYGYTF
d_gene: -; abundance: -; v_gene: TRBV6-1; j_gene: TRBJ2-7; CDR3nt: TGTGCCAGCAGCCGGGACTCCATCTACGAGCAGTACTTC; CDR3aa: CASSRDSIYEQYF
d_gene: -; abundance: -; v_gene: TRBV7-3; j_gene: TRBJ2-2; CDR3nt: TGTGCCAGCACACAGTACAACACCGGGGAGCTGTTTTTT; CDR3aa: CASTQYNTGELFF